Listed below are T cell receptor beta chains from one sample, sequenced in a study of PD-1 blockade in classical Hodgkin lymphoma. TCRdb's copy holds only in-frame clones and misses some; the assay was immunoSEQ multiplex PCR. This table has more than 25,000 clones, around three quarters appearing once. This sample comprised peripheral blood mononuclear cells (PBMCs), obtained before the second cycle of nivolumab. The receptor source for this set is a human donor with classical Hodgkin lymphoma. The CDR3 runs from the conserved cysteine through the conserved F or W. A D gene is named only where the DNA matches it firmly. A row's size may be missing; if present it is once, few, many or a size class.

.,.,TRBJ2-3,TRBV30,TGTGCCTGGAGAGACTATCGAGATACGCAGTATTTT,CAWRDYRDTQYF
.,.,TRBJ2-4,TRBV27,TGTGCCAGCAGTTTGTCCGGGACCAAGCAAAACATTCAGTACTTC,CASSLSGTKQNIQYF
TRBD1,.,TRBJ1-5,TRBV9,TGTGCCAGCAGCGTAGGTGGACAGGGACATCAGCCCCAGCATTTT,CASSVGGQGHQPQHF
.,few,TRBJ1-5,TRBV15,TGTGCCACCAGCAGAGATGGGGGGAATCAGCCCCAGCATTTT,CATSRDGGNQPQHF
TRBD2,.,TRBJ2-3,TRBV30,TGTGCCTGGAGTTTGTCTAGCGGGGGGGCGTCAGATACGCAGTATTTT,CAWSLSSGGASDTQYF
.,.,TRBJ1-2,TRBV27,TGTGCCAGCAGTTTATCGCGTTTGATGGTCGATGGCTACACCTTC,CASSLSRLMVDGYTF
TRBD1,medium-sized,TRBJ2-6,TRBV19,TGTGCCAGTAGAGCAGGGACAGTCCTTGGGGCCAACGTCCTGACTTTC,CASRAGTVLGANVLTF
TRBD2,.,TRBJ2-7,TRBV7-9,TGTGCCAGCACGGGAGGAGGGGAACGGCAGTACTTC,CASTGGGERQYF
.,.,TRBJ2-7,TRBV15,TGTGCCACCAGCAGAGACCGTCTAAGTAGCCACGAGCAGTACTTC,CATSRDRLSSHEQYF
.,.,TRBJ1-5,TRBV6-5,TGTGCCAGCAGTCAAATTAATAGCAATCAGCCCCAGCATTTT,CASSQINSNQPQHF
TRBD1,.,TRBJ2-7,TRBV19,TGTGCCAGTAGTATAGGGACAGGGATCGAGCAGTACTTC,CASSIGTGIEQYF
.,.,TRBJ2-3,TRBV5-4,TGTGCCGGGGGGACAGCAGATACGCAGTATTTT,CAGGTADTQYF
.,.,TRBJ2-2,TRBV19,TGTGCCAGTAGTCAGGGGTATGGCGGGGAGCTGTTTTTT,CASSQGYGGELFF
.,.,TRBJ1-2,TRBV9,TGTGCCAGCAGTGAACAGGGATACTATGGCTACACCTTC,CASSEQGYYGYTF
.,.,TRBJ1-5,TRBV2,TGTGCCAGCAGACAGGTCACAAATCAGCCCCAGCATTTT,CASRQVTNQPQHF
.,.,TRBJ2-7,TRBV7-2,TGTGCCAGCAGCTTACTCTACGAGCAGTACTTC,CASSLLYEQYF
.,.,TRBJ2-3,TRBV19,TGTGCCAGTAGTATTGGGTCTTCCCAGGGCACAGATACGCAGTATTTT,CASSIGSSQGTDTQYF
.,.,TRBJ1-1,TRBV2,TGTGCCAGCACTTTGGACGTCCAGGGGAACACTGAAGCTTTCTTT,CASTLDVQGNTEAFF
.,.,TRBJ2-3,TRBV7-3,TGTGCCAGCAGCTTGGGTCTAGCGCCGGATACGCAGTATTTT,CASSLGLAPDTQYF
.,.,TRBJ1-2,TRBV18,TGTGCCAGCTCACCAGGGTCGACAGGACGGTATGGCTACACCTTC,CASSPGSTGRYGYTF
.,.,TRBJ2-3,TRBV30,TGTGCCTGGAGTACAGCGGCAACCTCCGATACGCAGTATTTT,CAWSTAATSDTQYF
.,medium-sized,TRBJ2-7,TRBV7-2,TGTGCCAGCAGCTTAGCGTTAGGTCACGAGCAGTACTTC,CASSLALGHEQYF
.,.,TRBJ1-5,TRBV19,TGTGCCAGTAATCGGCCCGGCGTGGGGAATCAGCCCCAGCATTTT,CASNRPGVGNQPQHF
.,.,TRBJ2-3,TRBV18,TGTGCCAGCTCACCGATGTACGGGAGTACACATACGCAGTATTTT,CASSPMYGSTHTQYF
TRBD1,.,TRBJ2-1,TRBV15,TGTGCCACCAGCAGAGCAGTGGGACAGATGTACAATGAGCAGTTCTTC,CATSRAVGQMYNEQFF
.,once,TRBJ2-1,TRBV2,TGTGCCAGCATGGGGGCATCCTCCTACAATGAGCAGTTCTTC,CASMGASSYNEQFF
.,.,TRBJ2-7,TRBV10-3,TGTGCCATCAGTGACCCAACTGGGGGTATCCACGAGCAGTACTTC,CAISDPTGGIHEQYF
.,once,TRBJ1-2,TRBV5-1,TGCGCCAGCAGCTTGGAAGCCTCAAGTAGGGGCTACACCTTC,CASSLEASSRGYTF
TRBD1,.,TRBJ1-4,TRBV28,TGTGCCAGCAGTTTACCCGGGACAGGGAGGGAAAAACTGTTTTTT,CASSLPGTGREKLFF
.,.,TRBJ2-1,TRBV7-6,TGTGCCAGCAGCTTAGCGGGGGAACCTCCCAGCTCCTACAATGAGCAGTTCTTC,CASSLAGEPPSSYNEQFF
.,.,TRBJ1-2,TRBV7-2,TGTGCCAGCAGCTTAGAGCCGGGCCTGGGGTATGGCTACACCTTC,CASSLEPGLGYGYTF
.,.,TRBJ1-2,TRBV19,TGTGCCAGTAGTATAAAACGTGGCAGCGTTTATGGCTACACCTTC,CASSIKRGSVYGYTF
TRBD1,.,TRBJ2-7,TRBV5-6,TGTGCCAGCAGCTTGAGGCCACAGGGGATCTACGAGCAGTACTTC,CASSLRPQGIYEQYF
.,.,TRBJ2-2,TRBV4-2,TGTGCCACCCGGTGGGGGCCGAACACCGGGGAGCTGTTTTTT,CATRWGPNTGELFF
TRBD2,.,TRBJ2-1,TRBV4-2,TGTGCCAGCAGCCAAGATGCTAGCGGGTACAATGAGCAGTTCTTC,CASSQDASGYNEQFF
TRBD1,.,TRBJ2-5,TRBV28,TGTGCCAGCAGTTCTACCAGACAGGGACAGACCCAGTACTTC,CASSSTRQGQTQYF
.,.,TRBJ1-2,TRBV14,TGTGCCAGCAGCCCCGGGACACTTAACTATGGCTACACCTTC,CASSPGTLNYGYTF
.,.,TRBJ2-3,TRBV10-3,TGTGCCATCAGTGAGTCGAATAGGGGAGATACGCAGTATTTT,CAISESNRGDTQYF
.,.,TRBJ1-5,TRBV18,TGTGCCAGCTGGGGCGGCCAGGGTGGTAAGCCCCAGCATTTT,CASWGGQGGKPQHF
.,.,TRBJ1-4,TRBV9,TGTGCCAGCAGCGCCGGACATGGGGCTTCTGAAAAACTGTTTTTT,CASSAGHGASEKLFF
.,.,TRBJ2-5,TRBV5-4,TGTGCCAGCAGCTTGAAAGAGACCCAGTACTTC,CASSLKETQYF
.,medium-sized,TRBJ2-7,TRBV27,TGTGCCAGCAGTTCCTTACAAACAGACTACGAGCAGTACTTC,CASSSLQTDYEQYF
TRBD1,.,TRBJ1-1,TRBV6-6,TGTGCCAGCACGGGACAGGGTATAAGAACTGAAGCTTTCTTT,CASTGQGIRTEAFF
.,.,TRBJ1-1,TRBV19,TGTGCCAGTAGTTCAGGACAGATCGGATTGAACACTGAAGCTTTCTTT,CASSSGQIGLNTEAFF
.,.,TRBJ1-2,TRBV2,TGTGCCAGTGGGGGCCGTAGCCTCTATGGCTACACCTTC,CASGGRSLYGYTF
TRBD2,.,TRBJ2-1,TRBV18,TGTGCCAGCTCACGTAGCGGGGAAGGATTTGAGCAGTTCTTC,CASSRSGEGFEQFF
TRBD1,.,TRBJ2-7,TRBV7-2,TGTGCCAGCAGCTTAGGACAGGGGGCGGGGGAGCAGTACTTC,CASSLGQGAGEQYF
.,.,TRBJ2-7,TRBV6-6,TGTGCCAGCAGATTCTCGGCAGGGGAGTCGTACGAGCAGTACTTC,CASRFSAGESYEQYF
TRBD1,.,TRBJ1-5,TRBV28,TGTGCCAGCAGATACCGACAGGGAGTTCAGCCCCAGCATTTT,CASRYRQGVQPQHF
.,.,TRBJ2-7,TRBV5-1,TGCGCCAGCAGCTATTCACAGGGCTACGAGCAGTACTTC,CASSYSQGYEQYF
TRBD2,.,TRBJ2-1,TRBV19,TGTGCCAGTAGTACCCTCCGCGGGAGGTCCCAACGGTGGCAGTTCTTC,CASSTLRGRSQRWQFF
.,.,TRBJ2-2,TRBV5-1,TGCGCCAGCAGCTTGGTTAGTGCGTTGGAGAGGGAGCTGTTTTTT,CASSLVSALERELFF
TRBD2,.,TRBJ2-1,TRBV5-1,TGCGCCAGCAGCCGACCTGGGACTAGCGGGAGCAATGAGCAGTTCTTC,CASSRPGTSGSNEQFF
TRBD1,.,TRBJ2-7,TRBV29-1,TGCAGCGTGCAGGGGGCAGCCGGGACGGGGGAGCAGTACTTC,CSVQGAAGTGEQYF
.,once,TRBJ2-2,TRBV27,TGTGCCAGCAGTTTCGGTGCAATCTCCGGGGAGCTGTTTTTT,CASSFGAISGELFF
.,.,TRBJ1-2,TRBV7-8,TGTGCCAGCAGCTTAGGGGCAGACTACACCTTC,CASSLGADYTF
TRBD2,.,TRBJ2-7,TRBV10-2,TGCGCCAGCAGTGTGACCCCCCCGTGGACTAGCGGGGTATCCTACGAGCAGTACTTC,CASSVTPPWTSGVSYEQYF
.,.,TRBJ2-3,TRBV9,TGTGGACGGGTCGCTAGCACAGATACGCAGTATTTT,CGRVASTDTQYF
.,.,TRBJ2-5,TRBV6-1,TGTGCCAGCGGGAACCGGGACGGAGAGACCCAGTACTTC,CASGNRDGETQYF
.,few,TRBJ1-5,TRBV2,TGTGCCAGCACCAGGGGAGGGGATCAGCCCCAGCATTTT,CASTRGGDQPQHF